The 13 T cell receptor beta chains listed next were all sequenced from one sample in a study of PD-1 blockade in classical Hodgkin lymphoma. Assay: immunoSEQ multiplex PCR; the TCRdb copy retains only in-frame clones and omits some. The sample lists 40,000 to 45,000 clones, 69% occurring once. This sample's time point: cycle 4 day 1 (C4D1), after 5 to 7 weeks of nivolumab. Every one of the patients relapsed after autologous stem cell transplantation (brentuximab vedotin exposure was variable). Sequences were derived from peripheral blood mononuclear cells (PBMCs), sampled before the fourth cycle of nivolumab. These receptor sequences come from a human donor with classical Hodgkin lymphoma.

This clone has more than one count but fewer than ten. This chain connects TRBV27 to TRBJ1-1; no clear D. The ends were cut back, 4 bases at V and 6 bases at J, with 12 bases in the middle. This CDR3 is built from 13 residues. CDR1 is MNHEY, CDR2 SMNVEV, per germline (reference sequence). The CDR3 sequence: CASSSLYGAEAFF. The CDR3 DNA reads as TGTGCCAGCAGTTCTCTCTACGGGGCTGAAGCTTTCTTT.

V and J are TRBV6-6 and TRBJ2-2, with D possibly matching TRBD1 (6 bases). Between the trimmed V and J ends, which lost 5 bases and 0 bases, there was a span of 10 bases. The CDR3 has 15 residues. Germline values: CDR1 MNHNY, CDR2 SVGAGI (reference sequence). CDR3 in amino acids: CASSGTLTNTGELFF. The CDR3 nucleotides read TGTGCCAGCAGTGGGACACTTACGAACACCGGGGAGCTGTTTTTT.

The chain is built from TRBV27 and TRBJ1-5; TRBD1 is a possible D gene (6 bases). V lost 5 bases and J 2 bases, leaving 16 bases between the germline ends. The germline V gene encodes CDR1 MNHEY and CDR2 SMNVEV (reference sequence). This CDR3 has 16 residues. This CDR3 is CASSLGGGLGNQPQHF. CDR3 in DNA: TGTGCCAGCAGTCTGGGGGGCGGTCTCGGCAATCAGCCCCAGCATTTT.

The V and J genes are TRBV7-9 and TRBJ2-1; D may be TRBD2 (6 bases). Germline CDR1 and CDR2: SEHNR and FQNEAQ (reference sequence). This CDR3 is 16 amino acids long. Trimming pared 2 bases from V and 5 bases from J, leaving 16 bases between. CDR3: CASSLRRATEDNEQFF. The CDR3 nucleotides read TGTGCCAGCAGCTTAAGGAGGGCGACCGAAGACAATGAGCAGTTCTTC.

The CDR3 sequence is CASSQNLRQANDYGYTF. The CDR3 bases are TGTGCCAGCAGCCAGAACTTACGACAGGCGAATGACTATGGCTACACCTTC. The rearrangement joins TRBV14 to TRBJ1-2, with TRBD1 as a possible D gene (6 bases). Germline V gives CDR1 SGHDN, CDR2 FVKESK. The CDR3 sequence is 17 residues long. Trimming removed 3 bases from V and 3 bases from J, with 20 bases in between. Complete variable domain (other parts from reference TRBV14 and TRBJ1-2): EAGVTQFPSHSVIEKGQTVTLRCDPISGHDNLYWYRRVMGKEIKFLLHFVKESKQDESGMPNNRFLAERTGGTYSTLKVQPAELEDSGVYFCASSQNLRQANDYGYTFGSGTRLTVV.

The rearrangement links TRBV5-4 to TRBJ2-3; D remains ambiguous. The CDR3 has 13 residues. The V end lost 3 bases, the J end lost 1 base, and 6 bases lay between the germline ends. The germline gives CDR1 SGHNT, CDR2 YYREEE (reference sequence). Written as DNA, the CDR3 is TGTGCCAGCAGCTGGTGGGGCACAGATACGCAGTATTTT. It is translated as CASSWWGTDTQYF.

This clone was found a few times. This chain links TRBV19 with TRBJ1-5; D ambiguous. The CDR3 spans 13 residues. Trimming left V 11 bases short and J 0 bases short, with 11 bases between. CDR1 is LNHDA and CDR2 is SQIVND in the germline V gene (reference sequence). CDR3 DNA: TGTGCCTGTAACATTGCTAGCAATCAGCCCCAGCATTTT. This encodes CACNIASNQPQHF.

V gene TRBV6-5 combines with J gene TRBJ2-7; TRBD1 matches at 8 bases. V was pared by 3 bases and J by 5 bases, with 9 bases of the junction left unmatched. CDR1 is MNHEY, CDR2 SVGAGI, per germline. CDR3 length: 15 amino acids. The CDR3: CASSYLDRDGDEQYF. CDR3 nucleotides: TGTGCCAGCAGTTATCTGGACAGGGACGGGGACGAGCAGTACTTC.

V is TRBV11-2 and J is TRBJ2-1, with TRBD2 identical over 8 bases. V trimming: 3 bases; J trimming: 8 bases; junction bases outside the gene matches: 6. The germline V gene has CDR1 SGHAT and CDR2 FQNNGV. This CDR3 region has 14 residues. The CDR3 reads CASSFVRGGYEQFF. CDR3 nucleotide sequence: TGTGCCAGCAGCTTTGTACGGGGGGGGTATGAGCAGTTCTTC.

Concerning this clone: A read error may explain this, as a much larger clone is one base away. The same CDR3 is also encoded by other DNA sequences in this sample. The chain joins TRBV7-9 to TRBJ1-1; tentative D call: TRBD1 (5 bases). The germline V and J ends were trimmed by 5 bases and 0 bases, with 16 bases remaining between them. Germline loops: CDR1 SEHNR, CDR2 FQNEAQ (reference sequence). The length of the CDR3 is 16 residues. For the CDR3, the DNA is TGTGCCAGCAGCCGACCCGGGGGAGGCCTGAACACTGAAGCTTTCTTT. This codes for CASSRPGGGLNTEAFF.

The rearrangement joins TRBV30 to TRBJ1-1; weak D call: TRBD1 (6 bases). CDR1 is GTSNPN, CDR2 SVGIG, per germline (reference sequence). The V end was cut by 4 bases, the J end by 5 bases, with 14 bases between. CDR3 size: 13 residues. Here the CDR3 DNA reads TGTGCCTGGAATCCGGGGGCTAGTACTGAAGCTTTCTTT. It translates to CAWNPGASTEAFF.

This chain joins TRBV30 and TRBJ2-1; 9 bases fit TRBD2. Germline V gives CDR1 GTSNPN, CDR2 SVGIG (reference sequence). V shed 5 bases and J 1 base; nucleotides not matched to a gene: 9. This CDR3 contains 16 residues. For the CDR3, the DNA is TGTGCCTGGGAGATCCCGGGACTAGCTTCCTACAATGAGCAGTTCTTC. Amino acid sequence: CAWEIPGLASYNEQFF.

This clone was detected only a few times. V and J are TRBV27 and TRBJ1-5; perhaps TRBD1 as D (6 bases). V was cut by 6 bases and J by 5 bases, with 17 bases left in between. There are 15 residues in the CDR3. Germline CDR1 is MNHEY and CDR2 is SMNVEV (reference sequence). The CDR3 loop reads CASRGNGGAYQPQHF. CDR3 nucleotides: TGTGCCAGCAGGGGAAACGGGGGGGCCTATCAGCCCCAGCATTTT.